This note documents a single T cell receptor beta chain sequence. The antigen is unknown. This sample stems from a study of vaccination and CD4 T cells after COVID-19. Sample treatment: approximately 9-day PBMC culture with coronavirus spike peptide pools or control peptides (ViraFEST assay). CD4+ T cells that had been cultured provided DNA sequenced with the Oncomine TCR Beta short-read assay. TCRdb re-called the PCR reads with MiXCR, one entry per CDR3 protein. The sample has about 10,000 distinct CDR3 sequences, more than 45% seen once; the top ten hold roughly 18%. The germline V and J ends were trimmed by 6 bases and 7 bases, with 16 bases remaining between them. The CDR3 covers 14 residues. Per germline, CDR1 LNHDA and CDR2 SQIVND (reference sequence).

The sequence derives from a human donor who had recovered from COVID-19. Material for sequencing was CD4+ T cells from blood, cultured in vitro. The V gene is TRBV19, the J gene TRBJ2-1; TRBD2 is a possible D gene (7 bases). CDR3 loop: CASRGGAGTNEQFF. The CDR3 DNA is TGTGCCAGTAGAGGGGGGGCGGGGACGAATGAGCAGTTCTTC.